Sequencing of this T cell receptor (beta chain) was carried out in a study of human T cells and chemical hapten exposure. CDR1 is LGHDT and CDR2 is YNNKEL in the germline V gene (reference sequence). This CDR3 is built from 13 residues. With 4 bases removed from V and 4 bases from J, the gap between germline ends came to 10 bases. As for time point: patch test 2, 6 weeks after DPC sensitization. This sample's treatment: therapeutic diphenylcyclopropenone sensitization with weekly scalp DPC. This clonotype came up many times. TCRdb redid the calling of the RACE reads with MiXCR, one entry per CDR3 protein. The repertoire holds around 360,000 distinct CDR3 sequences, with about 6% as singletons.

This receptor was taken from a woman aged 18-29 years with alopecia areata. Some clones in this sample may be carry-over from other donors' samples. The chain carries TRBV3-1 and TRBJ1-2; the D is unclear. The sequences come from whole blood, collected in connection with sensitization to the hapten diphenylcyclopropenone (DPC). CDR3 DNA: TGTGCCAGCAGCCCCCTCGATTTCTATGGCTACACCTTC. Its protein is CASSPLDFYGYTF.